Listed here is a single T cell receptor beta chain. Under the authors' procedure: Reference gene primer amplification yielded estimated nucleated cell counts. Profiling relied on immunoSEQ multiplex PCR, and the TCRdb table lists in-frame clones only, not all of them. That table furnishes V, J and clone size, whereas the DNA furnished D and trimming. The sample lists 200,000 to 250,000 clones; approximately 91% were seen once. The sample is drawn from a study of blood T cell repertoires in COVID-19. The overall study: The United States, Italy and Spain supplied acute and convalescent COVID-19 samples. T cells, B-cell-depleted T cells, or PBMCs provided the cDNA or gDNA that served as material.

Sequencing used peripheral blood. This TCR was recovered from a woman aged 35 to 49 who had recovered from COVID-19.

CDR3 in DNA: TGTGCCAGCAGCTTAGTCCCCAGCTCCTACAATGAGCAGTTCTTC. This translates into CASSLVPSSYNEQFF. The gene calls are TRBV11-1 and TRBJ2-1; no definite D call. The germline V gene encodes CDR1 SGHAT and CDR2 FQDESV (reference sequence). This CDR3 is 15 amino acids long. Trimming removed 1 base at V and 0 bases at J, with 7 bases between.